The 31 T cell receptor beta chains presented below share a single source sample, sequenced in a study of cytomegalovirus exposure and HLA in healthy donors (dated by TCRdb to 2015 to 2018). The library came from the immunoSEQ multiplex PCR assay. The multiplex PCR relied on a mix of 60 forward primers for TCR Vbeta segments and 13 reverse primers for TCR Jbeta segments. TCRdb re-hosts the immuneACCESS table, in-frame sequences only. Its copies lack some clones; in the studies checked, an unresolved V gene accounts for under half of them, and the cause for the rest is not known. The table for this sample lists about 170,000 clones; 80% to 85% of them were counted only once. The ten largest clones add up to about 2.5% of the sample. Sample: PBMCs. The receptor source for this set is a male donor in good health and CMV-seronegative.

The CDR3 sequence: CASNPTGRNQPQHF. The DNA for the CDR3 is TGTGCCAGCAATCCGACAGGGAGAAATCAGCCCCAGCATTTT. The rearrangement links TRBV6-6 to TRBJ1-5; 7 nucleotides match TRBD1. The CDR3 loop spans 14 amino acids. Germline CDR1 MNHNY, CDR2 SVGAGI (reference sequence). V trimming: 7 bases; J trimming: 4 bases; junction bases outside the gene matches: 7.

The CDR3 coding sequence is TGCAGCGTTGAAACCCTCTCGGTCGCCGAGCAGTACTTC. It translates to CSVETLSVAEQYF. The V and J genes are TRBV29-1 and TRBJ2-7; D is undetermined. The germline V and J ends were trimmed by 2 bases and 6 bases, with 14 bases remaining between them. Germline V gives CDR1 SQVTM, CDR2 ANQGSEA. This CDR3 spans 13 amino acids.

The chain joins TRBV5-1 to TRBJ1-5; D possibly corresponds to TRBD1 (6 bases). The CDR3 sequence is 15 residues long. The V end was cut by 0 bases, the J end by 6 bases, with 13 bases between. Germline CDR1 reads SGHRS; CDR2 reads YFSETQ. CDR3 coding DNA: TGCGCCAGCAGCTTGGTGTCAGGGGTTGGTCAGCCCCAGCATTTT. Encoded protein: CASSLVSGVGQPQHF.

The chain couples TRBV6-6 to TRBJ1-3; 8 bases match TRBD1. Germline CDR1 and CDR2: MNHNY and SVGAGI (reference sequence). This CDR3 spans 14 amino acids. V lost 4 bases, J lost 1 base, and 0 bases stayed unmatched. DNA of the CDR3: TGTGCCAGCAGTTGGACAGGGTCTGGAAACACCATATATTTT. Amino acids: CASSWTGSGNTIYF.

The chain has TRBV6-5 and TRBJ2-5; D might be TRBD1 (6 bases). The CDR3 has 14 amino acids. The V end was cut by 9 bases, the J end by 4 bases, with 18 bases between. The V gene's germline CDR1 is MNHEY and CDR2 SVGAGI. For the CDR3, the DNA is TGTGCCAGTAAAAGGACAGCCGTAGCAGAGACCCAGTACTTC. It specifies CASKRTAVAETQYF.

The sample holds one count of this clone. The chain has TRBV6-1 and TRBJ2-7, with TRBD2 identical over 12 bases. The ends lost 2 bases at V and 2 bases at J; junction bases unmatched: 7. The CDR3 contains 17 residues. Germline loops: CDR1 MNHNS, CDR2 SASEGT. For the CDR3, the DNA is TGTGCCAGCAGTGAAATTGGACTAGCGGGGCTCCCCTACGAGCAGTACTTC. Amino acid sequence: CASSEIGLAGLPYEQYF.

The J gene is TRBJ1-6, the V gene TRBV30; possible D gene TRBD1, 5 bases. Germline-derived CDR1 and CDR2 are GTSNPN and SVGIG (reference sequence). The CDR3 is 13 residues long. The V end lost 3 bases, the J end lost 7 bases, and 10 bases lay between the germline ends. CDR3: CAWSPRGNSPLHF. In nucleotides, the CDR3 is TGTGCCTGGAGCCCCCGGGGGAATTCACCCCTCCACTTT.

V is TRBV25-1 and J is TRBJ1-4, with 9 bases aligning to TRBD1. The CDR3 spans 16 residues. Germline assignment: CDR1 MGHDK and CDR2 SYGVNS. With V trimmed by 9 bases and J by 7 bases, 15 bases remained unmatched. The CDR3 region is CASLPGTGQFGEKLFF. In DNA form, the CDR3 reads TGTGCCAGTTTGCCGGGGACAGGGCAATTTGGTGAAAAACTGTTTTTT.

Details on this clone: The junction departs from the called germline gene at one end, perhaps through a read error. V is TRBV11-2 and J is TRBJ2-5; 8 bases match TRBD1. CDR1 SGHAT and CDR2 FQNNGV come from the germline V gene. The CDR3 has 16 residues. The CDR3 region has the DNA TGTGCCAGCAGCTGGGGACAGGTGGGCTACCAAGGGACCCAGTACTTC. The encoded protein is CASSWGQVGYQGTQYF.

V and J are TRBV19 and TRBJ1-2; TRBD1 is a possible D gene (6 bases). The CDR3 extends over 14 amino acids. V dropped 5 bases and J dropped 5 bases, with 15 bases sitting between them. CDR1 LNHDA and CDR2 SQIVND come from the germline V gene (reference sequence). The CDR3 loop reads CASSPQDRYYGYTF. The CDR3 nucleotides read TGTGCCAGTAGTCCCCAGGACAGATATTATGGCTACACCTTC. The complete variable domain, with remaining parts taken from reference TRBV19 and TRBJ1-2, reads DGGITQSPKYLFRKEGQNVTLSCEQNLNHDAMYWYRQDPGQGLRLIYYSQIVNDFQKGDIAEGYSVSREKKESFPLTVTSAQKNPTAFYLCASSPQDRYYGYTFGSGTRLTVV.

CDR3 sequence (DNA): TGTGCCAGTAGTATGAGGGAGTACCAAGAGACCCAGTACTTC. Residues: CASSMREYQETQYF. The chain has TRBV19 and TRBJ2-5; D is possibly TRBD2 (5 bases). CDR1 and CDR2 from the germline V gene are LNHDA and SQIVND (reference sequence). CDR3 length: 14 amino acids. Trimming pared 3 bases from V and 0 bases from J, leaving 8 bases between.

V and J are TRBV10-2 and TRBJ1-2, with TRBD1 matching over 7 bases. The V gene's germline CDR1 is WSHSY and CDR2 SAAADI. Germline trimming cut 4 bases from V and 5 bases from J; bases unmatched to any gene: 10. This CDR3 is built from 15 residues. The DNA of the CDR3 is TGCGCCAGCAGTGTCTTACAGGGGCCGCTGTATGGCTACACCTTC. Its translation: CASSVLQGPLYGYTF.

CDR3 coding DNA: TGTGCCAGCTCACACAGCCTCCAGGGGAACACTGAAGCTTTCTTT. Translation: CASSHSLQGNTEAFF. This chain connects TRBV18 to TRBJ1-1; TRBD1 might be the D (5 bases). Trimming removed 4 bases from V and 1 base from J, with 13 bases in between. Germline V gene data show CDR1 as KGHSH and CDR2 as LQKENI. This CDR3 has 15 residues. Combining the CDR3 with reference TRBV18 and TRBJ1-1 gives the whole variable domain NAGVMQNPRHLVRRRGQEARLRCSPMKGHSHVYWYRQLPEEGLKFMVYLQKENIIDESGMPKERFSAEFPKEGPSILRIQQVVRGDSAAYFCASSHSLQGNTEAFFGQGTRLTVV.

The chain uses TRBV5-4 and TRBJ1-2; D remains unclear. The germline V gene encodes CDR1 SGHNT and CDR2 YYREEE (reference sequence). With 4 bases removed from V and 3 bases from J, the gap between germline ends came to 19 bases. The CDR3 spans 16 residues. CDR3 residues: CASSPPGSLTDYGYTF. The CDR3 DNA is TGTGCCAGCAGCCCCCCCGGGAGCCTAACCGACTATGGCTACACCTTC. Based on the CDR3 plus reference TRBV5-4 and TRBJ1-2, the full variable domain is ETGVTQSPTHLIKTRGQQVTLRCSSQSGHNTVSWYQQALGQGPQFIFQYYREEENGRGNFPPRFSGLQFPNYSSELNVNALELDDSALYLCASSPPGSLTDYGYTFGSGTRLTVV.

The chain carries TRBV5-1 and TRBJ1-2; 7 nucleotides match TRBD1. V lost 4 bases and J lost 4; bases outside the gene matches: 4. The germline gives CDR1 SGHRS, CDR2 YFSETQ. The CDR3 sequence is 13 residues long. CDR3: CASSPRDSYGYTF. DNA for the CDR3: TGCGCCAGCAGCCCCAGGGACAGCTATGGCTACACCTTC.

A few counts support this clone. The DNA for the CDR3 is TGTGCCAGCAGCTTAGAGATGGCAAGCGATTACAATGAGCAGTTCTTC. Residues: CASSLEMASDYNEQFF. The chain carries TRBV11-2 and TRBJ2-1; D is unclear. Germline V CDR1 and CDR2: SGHAT, FQNNGV. Trimming removed 0 bases at V and 4 bases at J, with 13 bases between. The CDR3 is 16 amino acids.

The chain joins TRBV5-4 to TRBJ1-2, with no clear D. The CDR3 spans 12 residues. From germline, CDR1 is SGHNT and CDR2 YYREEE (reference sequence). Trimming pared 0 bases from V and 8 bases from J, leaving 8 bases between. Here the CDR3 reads CASSLANEGYTF. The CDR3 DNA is TGTGCCAGCAGCTTGGCGAATGAGGGCTACACCTTC.

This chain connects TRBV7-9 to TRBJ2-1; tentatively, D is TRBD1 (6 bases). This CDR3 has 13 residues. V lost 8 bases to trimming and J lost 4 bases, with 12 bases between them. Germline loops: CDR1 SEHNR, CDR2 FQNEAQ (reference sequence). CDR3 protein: CASDSGQYNEQFF. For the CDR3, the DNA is TGTGCCAGCGATTCAGGACAGTACAATGAGCAGTTCTTC.

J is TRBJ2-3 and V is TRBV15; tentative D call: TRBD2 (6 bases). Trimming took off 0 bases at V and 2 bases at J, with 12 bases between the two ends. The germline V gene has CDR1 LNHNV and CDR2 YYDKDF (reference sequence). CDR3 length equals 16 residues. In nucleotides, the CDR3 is TGTGCCACCAGCAGAGATTCTGGGGGGATCACAGATACGCAGTATTTT. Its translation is CATSRDSGGITDTQYF.

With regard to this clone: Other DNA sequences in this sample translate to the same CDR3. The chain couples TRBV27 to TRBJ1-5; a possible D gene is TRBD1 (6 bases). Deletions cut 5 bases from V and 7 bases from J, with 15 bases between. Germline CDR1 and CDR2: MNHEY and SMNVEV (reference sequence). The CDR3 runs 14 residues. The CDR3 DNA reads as TGTGCCAGCAGTCCCGGGACAAGTAACCAGCCCCAGCATTTT. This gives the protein CASSPGTSNQPQHF.

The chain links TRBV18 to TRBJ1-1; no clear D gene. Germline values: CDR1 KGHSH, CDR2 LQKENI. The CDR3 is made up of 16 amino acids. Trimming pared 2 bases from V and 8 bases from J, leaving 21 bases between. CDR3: CASSPLLTGIKQEAFF. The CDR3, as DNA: TGTGCCAGCTCACCATTATTGACGGGGATTAAGCAGGAAGCTTTCTTT.

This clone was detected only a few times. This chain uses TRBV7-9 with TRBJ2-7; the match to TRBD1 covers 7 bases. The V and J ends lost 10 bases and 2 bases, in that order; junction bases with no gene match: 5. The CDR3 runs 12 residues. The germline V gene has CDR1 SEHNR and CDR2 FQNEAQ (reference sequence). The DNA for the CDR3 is TGTGCCACTGGACAGGATCCCTACGAGCAGTACTTC. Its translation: CATGQDPYEQYF. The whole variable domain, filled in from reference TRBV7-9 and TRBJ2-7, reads DTGVSQNPRHKITKRGQNVTFRCDPISEHNRLYWYRQTLGQGPEFLTYFQNEAQLEKSRLLSDRFSAERPKGSFSTLEIQRTEQGDSAMYLCATGQDPYEQYFGPGTRLTVT.

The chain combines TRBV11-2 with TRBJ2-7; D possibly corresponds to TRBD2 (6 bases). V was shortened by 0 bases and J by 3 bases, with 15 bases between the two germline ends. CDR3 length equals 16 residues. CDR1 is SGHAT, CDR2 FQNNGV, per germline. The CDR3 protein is CASSLDWPSAGYEQYF. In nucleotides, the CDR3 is TGTGCCAGCAGCTTAGATTGGCCTAGCGCGGGCTACGAGCAGTACTTC.

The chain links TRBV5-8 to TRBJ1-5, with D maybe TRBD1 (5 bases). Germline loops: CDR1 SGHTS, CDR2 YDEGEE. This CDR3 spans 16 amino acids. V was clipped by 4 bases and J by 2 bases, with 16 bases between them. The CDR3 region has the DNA TGTGCCAGCAGCCCGGGCACGGGGGTCCGCAATCAGCCCCAGCATTTT. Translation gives CASSPGTGVRNQPQHF.

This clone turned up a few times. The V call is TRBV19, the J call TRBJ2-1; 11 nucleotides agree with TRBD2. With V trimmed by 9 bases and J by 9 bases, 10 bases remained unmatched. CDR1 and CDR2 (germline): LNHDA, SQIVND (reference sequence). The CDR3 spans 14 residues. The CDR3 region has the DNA TGTGCCAGCAGAAAGGCGACTAGCGGGGTTGAGCAGTTCTTC. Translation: CASRKATSGVEQFF.

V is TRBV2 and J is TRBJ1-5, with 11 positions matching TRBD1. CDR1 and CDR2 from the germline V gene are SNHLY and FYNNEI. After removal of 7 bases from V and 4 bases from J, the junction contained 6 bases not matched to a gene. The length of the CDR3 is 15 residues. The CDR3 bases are TGTGCCAGCACCTCGGACAGGGGGCTTAATCAGCCCCAGCATTTT. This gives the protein CASTSDRGLNQPQHF.

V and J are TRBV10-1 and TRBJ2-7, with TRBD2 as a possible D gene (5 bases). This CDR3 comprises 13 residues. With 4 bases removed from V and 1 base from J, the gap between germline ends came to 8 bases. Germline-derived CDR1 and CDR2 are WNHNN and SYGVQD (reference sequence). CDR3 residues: CASSATGSYEQYF. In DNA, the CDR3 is TGCGCCAGCAGTGCCACGGGGTCCTACGAGCAGTACTTC.

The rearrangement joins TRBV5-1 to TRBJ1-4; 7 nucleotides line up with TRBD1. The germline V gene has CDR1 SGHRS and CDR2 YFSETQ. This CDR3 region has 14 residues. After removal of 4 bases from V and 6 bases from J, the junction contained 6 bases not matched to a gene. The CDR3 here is CASSLGQAHEKLFF. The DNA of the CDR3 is TGCGCCAGCAGCCTTGGACAGGCCCATGAAAAACTGTTTTTT.

CDR3 DNA sequence: TGTGCCAGCAGCTTAAGGCGCGGAGTAGCGGGGGTGGATGAGCAGTTCTTC. Residues: CASSLRRGVAGVDEQFF. The V call is TRBV7-9, the J call TRBJ2-1; 9 nucleotides match TRBD2. Unmatched junction bases numbered 13, after V lost 2 bases and J lost 8 bases. The CDR3 is 17 residues long. Germline loops: CDR1 SEHNR, CDR2 FQNEAQ (reference sequence).

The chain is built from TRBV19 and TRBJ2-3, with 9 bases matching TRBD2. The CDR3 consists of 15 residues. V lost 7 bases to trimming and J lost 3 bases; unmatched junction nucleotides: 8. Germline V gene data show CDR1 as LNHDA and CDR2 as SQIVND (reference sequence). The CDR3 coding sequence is TGTGCCAGTATGCCTAGCGGGGTTGAGACAGATACGCAGTATTTT. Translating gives CASMPSGVETDTQYF.

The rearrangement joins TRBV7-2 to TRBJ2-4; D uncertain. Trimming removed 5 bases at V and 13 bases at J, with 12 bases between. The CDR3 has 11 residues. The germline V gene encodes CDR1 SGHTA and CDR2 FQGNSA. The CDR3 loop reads CASSETGLQYF. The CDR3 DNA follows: TGTGCCAGCAGCGAAACCGGGTTGCAGTACTTC.